The 12 T cell receptor beta chains given below trace back to one sample, sequenced in a study of shared clonotypes between healthy human individuals. Here immunoSEQ multiplex PCR was the method, and the copy in TCRdb shows in-frame clones only, minus some. Of 500,000 or so clones listed, 95% to 97% are singletons. The sequenced sample consisted of naive CD4+ T cells sorted from blood. Subset given: CD45RA+ positively selected. The source is a woman aged 25 to 39 in good health.

The rearrangement joins TRBV11-2 to TRBJ2-7, with 7 bases matching TRBD1. The germline gives CDR1 SGHAT, CDR2 FQNNGV. J gave up 4 bases and V 1 base, and 10 bases lay outside the gene matches. This CDR3 contains 16 residues. The CDR3 DNA is TGTGCCAGCAGCTTAGTTATAGCTCAGGGGGTATACGAGCAGTACTTC. Translating it yields CASSLVIAQGVYEQYF.

The chain uses TRBV28 and TRBJ1-2; 7 positions match TRBD1. The CDR3 has 14 amino acids. Germline trimming cut 3 bases from V and 4 bases from J; bases unmatched to any gene: 5. The germline CDR1 and CDR2 sequences are MDHEN and SYDVKM. CDR3 in DNA: TGTGCCAGCAGTTTTAACAGGGGACCCTATGGCTACACCTTC. It translates to CASSFNRGPYGYTF.

The chain couples TRBV19 to TRBJ2-5; 11 bases are a match to TRBD1. V lost 1 base, J lost 1 base, and 2 bases stayed unmatched. There are 16 residues in the CDR3. Per germline, CDR1 LNHDA and CDR2 SQIVND (reference sequence). Here the CDR3 DNA reads TGTGCCAGTAGTATAGGGGGGACAGGGGGCCAAGAGACCCAGTACTTC. It specifies CASSIGGTGGQETQYF.

CDR3 sequence (DNA): TGTGCCTGGAGTGTACGTCACGGGACCTCCGGCGAGCAGTACTTC. It specifies CAWSVRHGTSGEQYF. This chain links TRBV30 with TRBJ2-5; D is perhaps TRBD1 or TRBD2 (5 bases each). The J call is in doubt because the DNA end fits TRBJ2-7 better. The CDR3 is 15 amino acids. Germline loops: CDR1 GTSNPN, CDR2 SVGIG (reference sequence).

The V and J genes are TRBV18 and TRBJ2-7; a weak D match, TRBD1 (6 bases). This CDR3 contains 12 residues. V lost 3 bases, J lost 5 bases, and 8 bases lay in between. The germline V gene has CDR1 KGHSH and CDR2 LQKENI. CDR3 sequence: CASSPRQDEQYF. The CDR3 nucleotides are TGTGCCAGCTCACCGAGACAGGACGAGCAGTACTTC.

This clone was recorded once. The rearrangement uses TRBV13 and TRBJ1-3; D not resolved. Per germline, CDR1 PRHDT and CDR2 FYEKMQ (reference sequence). This CDR3 comprises 14 residues. V gave up 4 bases and J gave up 0 bases, with 7 bases separating them. The CDR3 coding sequence is TGTGCCAGCAGCTCCTCCGACTCTGGAAACACCATATATTTT. Translating it yields CASSSSDSGNTIYF.

The chain carries TRBV7-9 and TRBJ2-7; D not certain. Germline CDR1 and CDR2: SEHNR and FQNEAQ (reference sequence). V shed 5 bases and J shed 2 bases, with 7 bases lying between them. This CDR3 spans 12 amino acids. CDR3 amino acids: CASSTVTYEQYF. The CDR3 DNA reads as TGTGCCAGCAGCACCGTTACCTACGAGCAGTACTTC. The full variable domain, in which reference TRBV7-9 and TRBJ2-7 provide the parts outside the CDR3, is DTGVSQNPRHKITKRGQNVTFRCDPISEHNRLYWYRQTLGQGPEFLTYFQNEAQLEKSRLLSDRFSAERPKGSFSTLEIQRTEQGDSAMYLCASSTVTYEQYFGPGTRLTVT.

The sample holds one count of this clone. The rearrangement links TRBV7-2 to TRBJ1-5; D ambiguous. V lost 8 bases and J lost 0, with 8 bases in between. Germline CDR1 SGHTA, CDR2 FQGNSA. There are 13 residues in the CDR3. The CDR3 region has the DNA TGTGCCAGCGGGGTCCGTAGCAATCAGCCCCAGCATTTT. This gives the protein CASGVRSNQPQHF.

The gene calls are TRBV2 and TRBJ2-2; TRBD1 aligns across 9 bases. V lost 5 bases and J lost 6; bases outside the gene matches: 7. Germline V gene data show CDR1 as SNHLY and CDR2 as FYNNEI. There are 15 residues in the CDR3. Here the CDR3 reads CASSFDRGSAGELFF. The CDR3 DNA follows: TGTGCCAGCAGTTTCGACAGGGGGTCCGCCGGGGAGCTGTTTTTT.

The J gene is TRBJ2-7, the V gene TRBV7-9; TRBD1 matches 8 bases. This CDR3 spans 12 amino acids. Trimming removed 3 bases from V and 8 bases from J; junction bases left unmatched: 3. Germline loops: CDR1 SEHNR, CDR2 FQNEAQ (reference sequence). The DNA for the CDR3 is TGTGCCAGCAGCTTTGACAGGGGAAAGCAGTACTTC. Its translation is CASSFDRGKQYF. Variable domain in full (rest from reference TRBV7-9 and TRBJ2-7): DTGVSQNPRHKITKRGQNVTFRCDPISEHNRLYWYRQTLGQGPEFLTYFQNEAQLEKSRLLSDRFSAERPKGSFSTLEIQRTEQGDSAMYLCASSFDRGKQYFGPGTRLTVT.

The rearrangement joins TRBV27 to TRBJ2-2; possibly TRBD2 for D (6 bases). Germline V lookup: CDR1 MNHEY, CDR2 SMNVEV (reference sequence). The CDR3 covers 16 residues. The germline V and J ends were trimmed by 3 bases and 3 bases, with 14 bases remaining between them. The CDR3 sequence is CASSFLYTSHTGELFF. CDR3 sequence (DNA): TGTGCCAGCAGTTTCTTGTACACTAGCCACACCGGGGAGCTGTTTTTT.

The rearrangement uses TRBV28 and TRBJ2-7, with 7 bases matching TRBD1. The CDR3 contains 14 residues. After removal of 3 bases from V and 2 bases from J, the junction contained 4 bases not matched to a gene. Germline values: CDR1 MDHEN, CDR2 SYDVKM. The CDR3 protein is CASSFHDRAYEQYF. The DNA of the CDR3 is TGTGCCAGCAGTTTCCACGACAGGGCCTACGAGCAGTACTTC.